This is a list of T cell receptor beta chains from one sample in a study of T cell repertoires in cytomegalovirus infection. TCRdb called the reads again in MiXCR, with one record for every CDR3 protein. The data hold about 27,000 distinct CDR3 sequences, with approximately 18% observed a single time. No antigen has been identified for these receptors. Source: CD8+ T cells from cultured PBMCs, taken from culture after CMV antigen stimulation. Every receptor here comes from a human donor in good health (CMV status not recorded). Some clones in this sample may be carry-over from other donors' samples. Both conserved end residues are part of each CDR3. The D gene is left open where the match is weak. Some rows mark clone size as missing; the rest say once, few, many or name a class of expanded clone.

D gene: NA
clone size: NA
J gene: TRBJ2-4
V gene: TRBV7-8
CDR3 protein: CASSEEEGLAKNIQYF
CDR3 DNA: TGTGCCAGCAGCGAAGAAGAGGGTCTAGCCAAAAACATTCAGTACTTC

D gene: NA
clone size: few
J gene: TRBJ2-7
V gene: TRBV27
CDR3 protein: CASSSRRTPYEQYF
CDR3 DNA: TGTGCCAGCTCCTCCCGCAGAACTCCCTACGAGCAGTACTTC

D gene: NA
clone size: NA
J gene: TRBJ2-5
V gene: TRBV13
CDR3 protein: CASSLNAGQETQYF
CDR3 DNA: TGTGCCAGCAGCTTGAACGCAGGACAAGAGACCCAGTACTTC

D gene: TRBD1
clone size: few
J gene: TRBJ1-2
V gene: TRBV6-5
CDR3 protein: CASSYHRDRGSYGYTF
CDR3 DNA: TGTGCCAGCAGTTACCACCGGGACAGGGGGAGCTATGGCTACACCTTC

D gene: TRBD2
clone size: once
J gene: TRBJ2-7
V gene: TRBV10-3
CDR3 protein: CAISEGTSGILSYEQYF
CDR3 DNA: TGTGCCATCAGTGAGGGGACTAGCGGTATACTCTCCTACGAGCAGTACTTC

D gene: NA
clone size: few
J gene: TRBJ2-5
V gene: TRBV28
CDR3 protein: CASSLTRGGETQYF
CDR3 DNA: TGTGCCAGCAGTTTGACCCGGGGAGGAGAGACCCAGTACTTC

D gene: TRBD1
clone size: NA
J gene: TRBJ2-2
V gene: TRBV7-6
CDR3 protein: CASSLGTGATGELFF
CDR3 DNA: TGTGCCAGCAGCTTAGGGACAGGGGCGACCGGGGAGCTGTTTTTT

D gene: NA
clone size: few
J gene: TRBJ2-3
V gene: TRBV7-2
CDR3 protein: CASSPLGGITDTQYF
CDR3 DNA: TGTGCCAGCAGCCCTCTGGGCGGGATCACAGATACGCAGTATTTT

D gene: NA
clone size: few
J gene: TRBJ2-1
V gene: TRBV11-2
CDR3 protein: CASSLWDSYYNEQFF
CDR3 DNA: TGTGCCAGCAGCTTATGGGACTCCTACTACAATGAGCAGTTCTTC

D gene: TRBD2
clone size: NA
J gene: TRBJ2-1
V gene: TRBV7-2
CDR3 protein: CASSSGPSGPYNEQFF
CDR3 DNA: TGTGCCAGCAGCTCGGGGCCTAGCGGGCCTTACAATGAGCAGTTCTTC

D gene: NA
clone size: many
J gene: TRBJ2-3
V gene: TRBV7-6
CDR3 protein: CASSLPQDTQYF
CDR3 DNA: TGTGCCAGCAGCTTACCACAGGATACGCAGTATTTT

D gene: NA
clone size: NA
J gene: TRBJ1-5
V gene: TRBV12-3/TRBV12-4
CDR3 protein: CASRNDQGSNQPQHF
CDR3 DNA: TGTGCCAGCAGAAATGATCAGGGGAGCAATCAGCCCCAGCATTTT

D gene: TRBD1
clone size: NA
J gene: TRBJ1-2
V gene: TRBV27
CDR3 protein: CASRDPGGSHYGYTF
CDR3 DNA: TGTGCCAGCAGGGATCCAGGGGGGTCGCACTATGGCTACACCTTC

D gene: TRBD2
clone size: NA
J gene: TRBJ2-3
V gene: TRBV28
CDR3 protein: CASSWLPGGSTDTQYF
CDR3 DNA: TGTGCCAGCAGTTGGCTGCCGGGGGGAAGCACAGATACGCAGTATTTT

D gene: NA
clone size: few
J gene: TRBJ2-7
V gene: TRBV28
CDR3 protein: CASSLRQLYEQYF
CDR3 DNA: TGTGCCAGCAGTTTAAGACAGCTCTACGAGCAGTACTTC

D gene: TRBD1
clone size: NA
J gene: TRBJ1-6
V gene: TRBV20-1
CDR3 protein: CSAHPTNLATTGVNSPLHF
CDR3 DNA: TGCAGTGCCCACCCCACAAACCTAGCGACGACAGGGGTTAATTCACCCCTCCACTTT

D gene: NA
clone size: NA
J gene: TRBJ2-3
V gene: TRBV6-5
CDR3 protein: CASSFRGLTDTQYF
CDR3 DNA: TGTGCCAGCAGTTTCCGGGGCCTCACAGATACGCAGTATTTT

D gene: NA
clone size: NA
J gene: TRBJ2-3
V gene: TRBV27
CDR3 protein: CASSFRRDLVGGTDTQYF
CDR3 DNA: TGTGCCAGCAGTTTTAGGCGGGACTTGGTGGGTGGCACAGATACGCAGTATTTT

D gene: TRBD2
clone size: few
J gene: TRBJ2-5
V gene: TRBV7-2
CDR3 protein: CASSPIGLAGVWETQYF
CDR3 DNA: TGTGCCAGCAGCCCCATCGGACTAGCGGGAGTGTGGGAGACCCAGTACTTC

D gene: NA
clone size: many
J gene: TRBJ1-4
V gene: TRBV7-9
CDR3 protein: CASRSTGATNEKLFF
CDR3 DNA: TGTGCCAGCAGATCGACAGGTGCTACTAATGAAAAACTGTTTTTT

D gene: TRBD1
clone size: few
J gene: TRBJ2-1
V gene: TRBV6-1
CDR3 protein: CASSDRTGGGEQFF
CDR3 DNA: TGTGCCAGCAGTGATAGGACAGGGGGCGGTGAGCAGTTCTTC

D gene: TRBD2
clone size: NA
J gene: TRBJ2-1
V gene: TRBV6-5
CDR3 protein: CASSSSGGRAGNEQFF
CDR3 DNA: TGTGCCAGCAGCTCCTCTGGCGGGAGGGCCGGAAATGAGCAGTTCTTC

D gene: NA
clone size: NA
J gene: TRBJ1-5
V gene: TRBV28
CDR3 protein: CASSLRSARNQPQHF
CDR3 DNA: TGTGCCAGCAGTTTGCGGTCAGCCCGCAATCAGCCCCAGCATTTT

D gene: NA
clone size: NA
J gene: TRBJ1-1
V gene: TRBV19
CDR3 protein: CASSISENTEAFF
CDR3 DNA: TGTGCCAGTAGTATCTCGGAGAACACTGAAGCTTTCTTT

D gene: TRBD1
clone size: few
J gene: TRBJ1-6
V gene: TRBV2
CDR3 protein: CASSGNPARGLKSPLHF
CDR3 DNA: TGTGCCAGCAGTGGAAATCCGGCCAGGGGGCTTAAATCACCCCTCCACTTT

D gene: NA
clone size: NA
J gene: TRBJ2-1
V gene: TRBV6-1
CDR3 protein: CASSRGRGSYNEQFF
CDR3 DNA: TGTGCCAGCAGTCGCGGCAGAGGTTCCTACAATGAGCAGTTCTTC

D gene: NA
clone size: NA
J gene: TRBJ1-1
V gene: TRBV7-6
CDR3 protein: CASSLRSLQNTEAFF
CDR3 DNA: TGTGCCAGCAGCTTGCGAAGCCTTCAGAACACTGAAGCTTTCTTT

D gene: NA
clone size: NA
J gene: TRBJ2-7
V gene: TRBV12-3/TRBV12-4
CDR3 protein: CASRAGVGGYEQYF
CDR3 DNA: TGTGCCAGCAGAGCCGGGGTGGGGGGATACGAGCAGTACTTC

D gene: NA
clone size: NA
J gene: TRBJ1-1
V gene: TRBV27
CDR3 protein: CASSDQVEAFF
CDR3 DNA: TGTGCCAGCAGCGATCAAGTTGAAGCTTTCTTT

D gene: TRBD2
clone size: few
J gene: TRBJ2-1
V gene: TRBV24-1
CDR3 protein: CATSDEPGTRFFF
CDR3 DNA: TGTGCCACCAGTGATGAACCCGGGACTAGATTTTTCTTC

D gene: NA
clone size: NA
J gene: TRBJ1-6
V gene: TRBV20-1
CDR3 protein: CSAPGERYNSPLHF
CDR3 DNA: TGCAGTGCTCCTGGTGAGAGGTACAATTCACCCCTCCACTTT

D gene: NA
clone size: NA
J gene: TRBJ2-1
V gene: TRBV4-3
CDR3 protein: CASSQETGGSLNNEQFF
CDR3 DNA: TGCGCCAGCAGCCAAGAGACTGGGGGGAGCCTCAACAATGAGCAGTTCTTC

D gene: NA
clone size: NA
J gene: TRBJ1-1
V gene: TRBV28
CDR3 protein: CASTPGGVKGEAFF
CDR3 DNA: TGTGCCAGCACCCCAGGAGGAGTTAAGGGTGAAGCTTTCTTT

D gene: NA
clone size: once
J gene: TRBJ2-3
V gene: TRBV5-1
CDR3 protein: CASSPEDPRRDTQYF
CDR3 DNA: TGCGCCAGCAGCCCGGAAGACCCTAGGAGGGATACGCAGTATTTT

D gene: TRBD2
clone size: few
J gene: TRBJ2-2
V gene: TRBV19
CDR3 protein: CASRSRGSGPTGELFF
CDR3 DNA: TGTGCCAGTAGGTCGCGTGGTAGCGGGCCCACCGGGGAGCTGTTTTTT

D gene: NA
clone size: few
J gene: TRBJ2-6
V gene: TRBV7-2
CDR3 protein: CASSIENSGANVLTF
CDR3 DNA: TGTGCCAGCAGCATAGAGAACTCTGGGGCCAACGTCCTGACTTTC

D gene: TRBD2
clone size: few
J gene: TRBJ2-1
V gene: TRBV9
CDR3 protein: CASSSPGSSGYNEQFF
CDR3 DNA: TGTGCCAGCAGCTCCCCGGGTTCTAGCGGTTACAATGAGCAGTTCTTC

D gene: NA
clone size: few
J gene: TRBJ2-3
V gene: TRBV7-2
CDR3 protein: CASSLRTTGGDTQYF
CDR3 DNA: TGTGCCAGCAGCCTCCGGACCACCGGGGGAGATACGCAGTATTTT

D gene: NA
clone size: NA
J gene: TRBJ2-3
V gene: TRBV27
CDR3 protein: CASSLIVGRAQYF
CDR3 DNA: TGTGCCAGCAGTTTGATAGTCGGGAGAGCGCAGTATTTT

D gene: TRBD1
clone size: many
J gene: TRBJ2-5
V gene: TRBV12-3/TRBV12-4
CDR3 protein: CASTPTGSETQYF
CDR3 DNA: TGTGCCAGCACACCGACAGGGAGCGAGACCCAGTACTTC

D gene: NA
clone size: few
J gene: TRBJ2-2
V gene: TRBV7-2
CDR3 protein: CASSLDTNTGELFF
CDR3 DNA: TGTGCCAGCAGCTTAGACACGAACACCGGGGAGCTGTTTTTT

D gene: NA
clone size: many
J gene: TRBJ2-7
V gene: TRBV11-2
CDR3 protein: CASSPTRGEQYF
CDR3 DNA: TGTGCCAGCAGCCCGACACGTGGAGAGCAGTACTTC

D gene: TRBD2
clone size: NA
J gene: TRBJ2-5
V gene: TRBV29-1
CDR3 protein: CSVIGRRETQYF
CDR3 DNA: TGCAGCGTAATCGGGAGGAGAGAGACCCAGTACTTC

D gene: NA
clone size: NA
J gene: TRBJ2-5
V gene: TRBV7-2
CDR3 protein: CASSFFPTGQETQYF
CDR3 DNA: TGTGCCAGCAGCTTTTTCCCCACAGGCCAAGAGACCCAGTACTTC

D gene: NA
clone size: many
J gene: TRBJ2-7
V gene: TRBV7-9
CDR3 protein: CASSLGGIGTVNEQYF
CDR3 DNA: TGTGCCAGCAGTTTAGGGGGGATCGGGACAGTCAACGAGCAGTACTTC